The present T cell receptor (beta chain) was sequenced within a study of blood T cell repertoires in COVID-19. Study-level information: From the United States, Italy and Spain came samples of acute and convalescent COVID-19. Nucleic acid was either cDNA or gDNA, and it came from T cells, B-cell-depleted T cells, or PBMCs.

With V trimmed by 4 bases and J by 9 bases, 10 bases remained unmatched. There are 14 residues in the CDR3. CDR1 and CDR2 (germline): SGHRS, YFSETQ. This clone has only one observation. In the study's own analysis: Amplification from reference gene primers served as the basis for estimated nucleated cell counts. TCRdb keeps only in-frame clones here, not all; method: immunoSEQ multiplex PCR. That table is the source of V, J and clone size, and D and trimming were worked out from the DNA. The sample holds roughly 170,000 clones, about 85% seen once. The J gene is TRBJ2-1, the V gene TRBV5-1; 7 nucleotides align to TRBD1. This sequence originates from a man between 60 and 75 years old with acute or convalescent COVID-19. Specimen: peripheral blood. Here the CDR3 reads CASSQDRRVSEQFF. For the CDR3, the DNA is TGCGCCAGCAGCCAGGACAGGCGCGTTAGTGAGCAGTTCTTC. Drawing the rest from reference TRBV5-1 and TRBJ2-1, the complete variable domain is KAGVTQTPRYLIKTRGQQVTLSCSPISGHRSVSWYQQTPGQGLQFLFEYFSETQRNKGNFPGRFSGRQFSNSRSEMNVSTLELGDSALYLCASSQDRRVSEQFFGPGTRLTVL.